Following are 27 T cell receptor beta chains from one sample sequenced in a study of blood T cell repertoires in COVID-19. Clones were read by immunoSEQ multiplex PCR, and TCRdb kept only the in-frame ones, dropping some. The table lists roughly 380,000 clones, about nine tenths of them singletons. The source material was peripheral blood. The receptor source for this set is a woman aged 40 to 55 with COVID-19, enrolled during active disease.

Only one count was recorded for this clone. The chain has TRBV6-5 and TRBJ1-2; TRBD1 aligns across 7 bases. V was clipped by 4 bases and J by 5 bases; unmatched bases: 7. This CDR3 has 14 amino acids. Germline CDR1 MNHEY, CDR2 SVGAGI. The CDR3 reads CASSWPGQPYGYTF. The CDR3 DNA is TGTGCCAGCAGTTGGCCGGGACAGCCATATGGCTACACCTTC.

The chain joins TRBV21-1 to TRBJ1-5; no check of the table's D call, TRBD1, against the DNA was made. TRBV21-1 is marked as a pseudogene. The CDR3 is made up of 16 amino acids. The CDR3 protein is CAIRDIQPESNQPQHF. The CDR3, as DNA: TGTGCCATCCGGGACATTCAGCCCGAAAGCAATCAGCCCCAGCATTTT.

J is TRBJ2-2 and V is TRBV10-3, with D possibly TRBD2 on 5 matching bases. Germline V CDR1 and CDR2: ENHRY, SYGVKD. The CDR3 sequence is 11 residues long. The V gene lost 10 bases and the J gene lost 3 bases, with 6 bases spanning the gap. The CDR3 nucleotides read TGTGCCACGGAGGACACCGGGGAGCTGTTTTTT. Translated, it gives CATEDTGELFF.

The V call is TRBV29-1, the J call TRBJ1-3; a possible D gene is TRBD1 (5 bases). There are 13 residues in the CDR3. Germline V CDR1 and CDR2: SQVTM, ANQGSEA. V was cut by 3 bases and J by 4 bases, with 10 bases left in between. The CDR3 loop reads CSVDPGKGNTIYF. The CDR3 region has the DNA TGCAGCGTTGATCCAGGGAAAGGAAACACCATATATTTT.

CDR3 bases: TGTGCCAGCAGCTTAGCCGTCCGAGACGACATCTATGGCTACACCTTC. It translates to CASSLAVRDDIYGYTF. This chain links TRBV7-2 with TRBJ1-2; D is ambiguous. The CDR3 contains 16 residues. Germline-derived CDR1 and CDR2 are SGHTA and FQGNSA. V gave up 0 bases and J gave up 4 bases, with 15 bases separating them.

This chain links TRBV5-1 with TRBJ2-1; D ambiguous. CDR3 length equals 15 residues. Germline values: CDR1 SGHRS, CDR2 YFSETQ. V was clipped by 0 bases and J by 1 base, with 8 bases between them. The CDR3 region is CASSLDRVSYNEQFF. As DNA, the CDR3 is TGCGCCAGCAGCTTGGACAGAGTATCCTACAATGAGCAGTTCTTC.

The chain uses TRBV30 and TRBJ2-2, with 8 bases that match TRBD2. The CDR3 runs to 16 residues. V gave up 3 bases and J gave up 4 bases; unmatched junction bases: 10. Germline V gene lookup returns CDR1 GTSNPN and CDR2 SVGIG (reference sequence). CDR3 DNA sequence: TGTGCCTGGAGCCATCAGCGGGAGTGGAGCACCGGGGAGCTGTTTTTT. Amino acids: CAWSHQREWSTGELFF.

The rearrangement joins TRBV6-2 or TRBV6-3 to TRBJ1-5; D unclear. This CDR3 spans 15 amino acids. Germline CDR1 is MNHEY and CDR2 is SVGEGT. The V gene lost 4 bases and the J gene lost 5 bases, with 15 bases spanning the gap. The chain's CDR3 is CASSLRLSRDQPQHF. CDR3 DNA sequence: TGTGCCAGCAGTTTGAGACTGTCCCGGGATCAGCCCCAGCATTTT.

The V and J genes are TRBV7-2 and TRBJ2-1, with D maybe TRBD2 (6 bases). The CDR3 sequence is 14 residues long. Germline V lookup: CDR1 SGHTA, CDR2 FQGNSA. Trimming removed 10 bases at V and 5 bases at J, with 18 bases between. The CDR3 loop reads CAIDREVFDNEQFF. CDR3 nucleotides: TGTGCCATCGATAGGGAGGTCTTCGACAATGAGCAGTTCTTC.

The chain is built from TRBV7-3 and TRBJ2-1; D is unresolved. The germline V gene encodes CDR1 SGHTA and CDR2 FQGTGA. Trimming took off 1 base at V and 8 bases at J, with 12 bases between the two ends. The CDR3 is 14 amino acids. The CDR3 DNA sequence: TGTGCCAGCAGCTTAAACCTAATTAGCCATGAGCAGTTCTTC. This sequence encodes CASSLNLISHEQFF. The entire variable domain, with the rest obtained from reference TRBV7-3 and TRBJ2-1, is as follows: GAGVSQTPSNKVTEKGKYVELRCDPISGHTALYWYRQSLGQGPEFLIYFQGTGAADDSGLPNDRFFAVRPEGSVSTLKIQRTERGDSAVYLCASSLNLISHEQFFGPGTRLTVL.

The rearrangement links TRBV7-2 to TRBJ1-2; D is unclear. Per the germline V gene, CDR1 is SGHTA and CDR2 is FQGNSA. The V and J ends lost 4 bases and 0 bases respectively, with 15 bases between them. This CDR3 spans 16 amino acids. CDR3 coding DNA: TGTGCCAGCAGCTCCAAGGGAGGGTTTCCTAACTATGGCTACACCTTC. It codes for CASSSKGGFPNYGYTF.

The chain couples TRBV29-1 to TRBJ2-7, with D perhaps TRBD1 (6 bases). Germline V lookup: CDR1 SQVTM, CDR2 ANQGSEA. With 3 bases removed from V and 5 bases from J, the gap between germline ends came to 14 bases. The CDR3 runs 13 residues. CDR3 amino acids: CSVDKQGRNEQYF. In nucleotides, the CDR3 is TGCAGCGTTGATAAACAGGGTAGGAACGAGCAGTACTTC.

The chain is built from TRBV30 and TRBJ2-7; TRBD2 matches at 7 bases. V was pared by 3 bases and J by 5 bases, with 10 bases of the junction left unmatched. CDR3 length: 14 residues. The germline V gene has CDR1 GTSNPN and CDR2 SVGIG (reference sequence). The CDR3 coding sequence is TGTGCCTGGAGGAGACCCGGGGGGTGGGACGAGCAGTACTTC. Amino acid sequence: CAWRRPGGWDEQYF. Looking up the rest from reference TRBV30 and TRBJ2-7 gives the full variable domain: SQTIHQWPATLVQPVGSPLSLECTVEGTSNPNLYWYRQAAGRGLQLLFYSVGIGQISSEVPQNLSASRPQDRQFILSSKKLLLSDSGFYLCAWRRPGGWDEQYFGPGTRLTVT.

V usage is TRBV6-2 or TRBV6-3 and J usage is TRBJ2-3; 8 bases are a match to TRBD2. The length of the CDR3 is 14 residues. The germline gives CDR1 MNHEY, CDR2 SVGEGT. The J segment lost 2 bases and the V segment lost 5 bases, leaving 3 bases of the junction unmatched. CDR3 amino acids: CASSVAGHTDTQYF. The CDR3 DNA reads as TGTGCCAGCAGTGTAGCGGGACACACAGATACGCAGTATTTT.

Points on this clone: Given a much more abundant clone one base away, this may be a read error. The rearrangement joins TRBV9 to TRBJ2-3, with 7 bases identical to TRBD2. CDR3 length equals 15 residues. Germline lookup yields CDR1 SGDLS and CDR2 YYNGEE. With V trimmed by 0 bases and J by 0 bases, 1 base remained unmatched. CDR3 coding DNA: TGTGCCAGCAGCGTAGGCGGGGGAAGCACAGATACGCAGTATTTT. Its translation: CASSVGGGSTDTQYF. The full variable domain, in which reference TRBV9 and TRBJ2-3 provide the parts outside the CDR3, is DSGVTQTPKHLITATGQRVTLRCSPRSGDLSVYWYQQSLDQGLQFLIQYYNGEERAKGNILERFSAQQFPDLHSELNLSSLELGDSALYFCASSVGGGSTDTQYFGPGTRLTVL.

This rearrangement joins TRBV24-1 to TRBJ1-3; TRBD1 matches 7 bases. The CDR3 runs 16 residues. The germline V gene has CDR1 KGHDR and CDR2 SFDVKD. Trimming took 7 bases from V and 1 from J; bases not matched to a gene: 9. The CDR3 DNA reads TGTGCCACCAGCCTAACAGGGGTATTATCTGGAAACACCATATATTTT. It translates to CATSLTGVLSGNTIYF.

This chain connects TRBV19 to TRBJ1-4; D not resolved. The germline V gene encodes CDR1 LNHDA and CDR2 SQIVND (reference sequence). V was cut by 9 bases and J by 0 bases, with 8 bases left in between. CDR3 length: 13 amino acids. The CDR3 DNA follows: TGTGCCAGCAAGCGAGCAACTAATGAAAAACTGTTTTTT. Encoded protein: CASKRATNEKLFF. Combining the CDR3 with reference TRBV19 and TRBJ1-4 gives the whole variable domain DGGITQSPKYLFRKEGQNVTLSCEQNLNHDAMYWYRQDPGQGLRLIYYSQIVNDFQKGDIAEGYSVSREKKESFPLTVTSAQKNPTAFYLCASKRATNEKLFFGSGTQLSVL.

The genes are TRBV28 and TRBJ2-6; 7 nucleotides align to TRBD1. Losses at the gene ends were 6 bases for V and 0 bases for J; bases not matched to a gene: 8. The CDR3 consists of 17 residues. Germline CDR1 and CDR2: MDHEN and SYDVKM. CDR3 sequence reads: CASRDRRSFSGANVLTF. CDR3 DNA sequence: TGTGCCAGCAGGGACAGGCGCTCCTTCTCTGGGGCCAACGTCCTGACTTTC.

The rearrangement uses TRBV5-6 and TRBJ2-7; 8 nucleotides align to TRBD1. The ends lost 4 bases at V and 3 bases at J; junction bases unmatched: 6. CDR1 SGHDT and CDR2 YYEEEE come from the germline V gene. This CDR3 is built from 14 residues. Written as DNA, the CDR3 is TGTGCCAGCAGCCAAGGACAGGGACACTACGAGCAGTACTTC. The encoded protein is CASSQGQGHYEQYF.

This clone has just a few counts. The chain links TRBV7-2 to TRBJ1-1; a possible D gene is TRBD1 (5 bases). The CDR3 contains 15 residues. The germline V gene has CDR1 SGHTA and CDR2 FQGNSA. Trimming took off 2 bases at V and 1 base at J, with 11 bases between the two ends. As DNA, the CDR3 is TGTGCCAGCAGCTTAAGGAGGGGTCGGAACACTGAAGCTTTCTTT. It is translated as CASSLRRGRNTEAFF.

This chain uses TRBV7-2 with TRBJ1-1; 7 nucleotides line up with TRBD1. The V gene end was trimmed by 3 bases and the J gene end by 4 bases; junction bases not matched to a gene: 5. Germline CDR1 reads SGHTA; CDR2 reads FQGNSA. The CDR3 runs 14 residues. CDR3 coding DNA: TGTGCCAGCAGCTTTCAGGGGGTCGGCACTGAAGCTTTCTTT. This translates into CASSFQGVGTEAFF.

Concerning this clone itself: Other DNA variants within this sample encode the same CDR3. J is TRBJ1-1 and V is TRBV18; 8 bases map to TRBD1. CDR1 and CDR2 (germline): KGHSH, LQKENI. V was clipped by 3 bases and J by 4 bases; unmatched bases: 1. This CDR3 region has 13 residues. CDR3 DNA: TGTGCCAGCTCACCTACAGGGGGCACTGAAGCTTTCTTT. It specifies CASSPTGGTEAFF.

This sequence joins TRBV5-1 and TRBJ2-1, with 7 bases that match TRBD2. The CDR3 is made up of 16 amino acids. The V and J ends lost 0 bases and 0 bases, in that order; junction bases with no gene match: 3. CDR1 is SGHRS and CDR2 is YFSETQ in the germline V gene. CDR3 sequence: CASSLGLASSYNEQFF. The CDR3 DNA reads as TGCGCCAGCAGCTTGGGACTAGCAAGCTCCTACAATGAGCAGTTCTTC.

The CDR3 DNA follows: TGTGCCAGCAGTTCGATGGGCCAGCACACCGGGGAGCTGTTTTTT. Amino acids: CASSSMGQHTGELFF. The V gene is TRBV6-5, the J gene TRBJ2-2; D is unclear. Germline V gives CDR1 MNHEY, CDR2 SVGAGI. Trimming pared 4 bases from V and 3 bases from J, leaving 12 bases between. This CDR3 contains 15 residues.

V usage is TRBV6-2 or TRBV6-3 and J usage is TRBJ2-2; the match to TRBD2 covers 8 bases. Germline V gives CDR1 MNHEY, CDR2 SVGEGT. V was clipped by 4 bases and J by 7 bases; unmatched bases: 8. The length of the CDR3 is 15 residues. The CDR3 DNA is TGTGCCAGCAGTTTTATAGCGGGGCTGGGCGGGGAGCTGTTTTTT. This codes for CASSFIAGLGGELFF.

The chain recombines TRBV27 with TRBJ2-5; D possibly corresponds to TRBD2 (6 bases). V was pared by 5 bases and J by 1 base, with 14 bases between. This CDR3 region has 15 residues. Germline V gives CDR1 MNHEY, CDR2 SMNVEV (reference sequence). The CDR3 spells CASSPLREIQETQYF. The CDR3 DNA reads as TGTGCCAGCAGTCCCCTCCGGGAGATCCAAGAGACCCAGTACTTC.

The chain couples TRBV5-1 to TRBJ1-2; 8 bases fit TRBD1. V was clipped by 4 bases and J by 6 bases; unmatched bases: 8. The CDR3 runs to 14 residues. The V gene's germline CDR1 is SGHRS and CDR2 YFSETQ. The CDR3 nucleotides are TGCGCCAGCAGCCTCTCAGTGACAGGGGATGGCTACACCTTC. It is translated as CASSLSVTGDGYTF.